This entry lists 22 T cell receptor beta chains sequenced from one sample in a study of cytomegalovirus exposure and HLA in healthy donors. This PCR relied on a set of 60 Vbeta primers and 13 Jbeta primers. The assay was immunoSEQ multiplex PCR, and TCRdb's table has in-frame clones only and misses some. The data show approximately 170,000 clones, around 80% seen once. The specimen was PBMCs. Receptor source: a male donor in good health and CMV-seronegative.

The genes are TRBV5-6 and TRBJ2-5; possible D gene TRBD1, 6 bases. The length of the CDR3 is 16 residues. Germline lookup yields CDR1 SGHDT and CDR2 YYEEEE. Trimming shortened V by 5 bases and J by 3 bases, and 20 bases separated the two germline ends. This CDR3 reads CASRELGARNKETQYF. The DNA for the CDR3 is TGTGCCAGCAGAGAACTGGGGGCGCGAAATAAAGAGACCCAGTACTTC.

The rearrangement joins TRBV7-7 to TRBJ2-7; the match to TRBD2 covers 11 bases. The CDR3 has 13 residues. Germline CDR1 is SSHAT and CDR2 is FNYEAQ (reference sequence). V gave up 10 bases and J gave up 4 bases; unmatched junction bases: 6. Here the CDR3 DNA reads TGTGCCACCCCGGGACTAGCGGTTTACGAGCAGTACTTC. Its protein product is CATPGLAVYEQYF.

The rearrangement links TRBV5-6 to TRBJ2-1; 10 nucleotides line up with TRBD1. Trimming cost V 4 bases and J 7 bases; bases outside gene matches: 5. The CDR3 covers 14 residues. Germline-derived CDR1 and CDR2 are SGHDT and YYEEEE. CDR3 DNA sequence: TGTGCCAGCAGCCTCCCGGGACAGGGGAATGAGCAGTTCTTC. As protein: CASSLPGQGNEQFF.

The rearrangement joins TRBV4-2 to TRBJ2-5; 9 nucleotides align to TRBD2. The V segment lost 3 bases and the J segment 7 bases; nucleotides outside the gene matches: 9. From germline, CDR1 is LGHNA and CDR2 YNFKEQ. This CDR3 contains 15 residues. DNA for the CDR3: TGTGCCAGCAGCCAGGGACTAGCACGGGCCGTGACCCAGTACTTC. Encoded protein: CASSQGLARAVTQYF.

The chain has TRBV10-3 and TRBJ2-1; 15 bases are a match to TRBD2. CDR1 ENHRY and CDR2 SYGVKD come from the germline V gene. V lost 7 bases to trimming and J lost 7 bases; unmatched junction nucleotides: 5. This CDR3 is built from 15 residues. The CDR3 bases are TGTGCCATCATGGTCGGGACTAGCGGGGGGAATGAGCAGTTCTTC. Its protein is CAIMVGTSGGNEQFF.

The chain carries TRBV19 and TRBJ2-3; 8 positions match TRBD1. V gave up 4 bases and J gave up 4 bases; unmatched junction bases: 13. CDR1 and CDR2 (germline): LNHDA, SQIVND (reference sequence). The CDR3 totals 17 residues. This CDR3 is CASSTSRGPTPSDTQYF. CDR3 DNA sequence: TGTGCCAGTAGTACTTCCAGGGGGCCCACGCCATCAGATACGCAGTATTTT.

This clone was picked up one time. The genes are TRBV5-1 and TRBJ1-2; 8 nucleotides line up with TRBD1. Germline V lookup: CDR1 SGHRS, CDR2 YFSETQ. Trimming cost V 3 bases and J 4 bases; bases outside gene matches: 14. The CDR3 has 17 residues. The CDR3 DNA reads TGCGCCAGCAGCTCGGGACAGGTGGAGGTTGGCTTCTATGGCTACACCTTC. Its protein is CASSSGQVEVGFYGYTF. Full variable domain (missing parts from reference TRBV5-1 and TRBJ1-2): KAGVTQTPRYLIKTRGQQVTLSCSPISGHRSVSWYQQTPGQGLQFLFEYFSETQRNKGNFPGRFSGRQFSNSRSEMNVSTLELGDSALYLCASSSGQVEVGFYGYTFGSGTRLTVV.

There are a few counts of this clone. CDR3 nucleotide sequence: TGTGCCAGCAGCTTAGTGGGGCGCAAGAGCTCCTACAATGAGCAGTTCTTC. Residues: CASSLVGRKSSYNEQFF. The chain employs TRBV13 and TRBJ2-1; D possibly corresponds to TRBD1 (5 bases). The CDR3 length is 17 residues. V gave up 1 base and J gave up 0 bases, with 13 bases separating them. Per the germline V gene, CDR1 is PRHDT and CDR2 is FYEKMQ (reference sequence). The full variable domain, rest sourced from reference TRBV13 and TRBJ2-1, is AAGVIQSPRHLIKEKRETATLKCYPIPRHDTVYWYQQGPGQDPQFLISFYEKMQSDKGSIPDRFSAQQFSDYHSELNMSSLELGDSALYFCASSLVGRKSSYNEQFFGPGTRLTVL.

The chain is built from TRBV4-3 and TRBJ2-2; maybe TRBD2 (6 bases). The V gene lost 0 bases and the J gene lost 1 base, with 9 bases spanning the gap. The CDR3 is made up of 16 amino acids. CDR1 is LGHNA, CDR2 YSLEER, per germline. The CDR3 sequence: CASSQDPGVNTGELFF. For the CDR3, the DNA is TGCGCCAGCAGCCAAGATCCGGGGGTGAACACCGGGGAGCTGTTTTTT.

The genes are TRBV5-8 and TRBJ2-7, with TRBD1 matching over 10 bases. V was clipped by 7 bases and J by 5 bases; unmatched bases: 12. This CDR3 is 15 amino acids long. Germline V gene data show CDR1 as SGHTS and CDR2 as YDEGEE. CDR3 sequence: CASGTPGQGTNEQYF. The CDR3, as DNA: TGTGCCAGCGGGACCCCGGGACAGGGGACCAACGAGCAGTACTTC.

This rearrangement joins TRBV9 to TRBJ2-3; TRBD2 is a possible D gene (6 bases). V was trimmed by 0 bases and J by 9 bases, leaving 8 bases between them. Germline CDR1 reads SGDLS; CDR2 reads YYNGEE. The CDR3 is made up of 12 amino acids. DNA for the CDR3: TGTGCCAGCAGCGTAGGTGGGGGGACGCAGTATTTT. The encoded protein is CASSVGGGTQYF.

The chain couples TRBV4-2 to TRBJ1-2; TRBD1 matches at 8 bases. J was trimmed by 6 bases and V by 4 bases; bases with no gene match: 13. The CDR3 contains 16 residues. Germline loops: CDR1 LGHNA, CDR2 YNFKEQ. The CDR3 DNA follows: TGTGCCAGCAGCCCAGAAGGTCCCAACAGGGGGAATGGCTACACCTTC. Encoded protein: CASSPEGPNRGNGYTF.

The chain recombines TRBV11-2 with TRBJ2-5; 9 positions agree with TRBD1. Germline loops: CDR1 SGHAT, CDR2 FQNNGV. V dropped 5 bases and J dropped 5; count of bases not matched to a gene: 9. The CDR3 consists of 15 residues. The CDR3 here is CASSAGQGYGETQYF. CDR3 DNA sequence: TGTGCCAGCAGCGCGGGACAGGGTTATGGGGAGACCCAGTACTTC.

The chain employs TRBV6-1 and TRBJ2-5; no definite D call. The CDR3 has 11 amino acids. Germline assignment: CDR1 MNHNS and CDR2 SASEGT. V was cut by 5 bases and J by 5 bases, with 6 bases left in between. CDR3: CASSPRETQYF. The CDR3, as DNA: TGTGCCAGCAGTCCCAGGGAGACCCAGTACTTC.

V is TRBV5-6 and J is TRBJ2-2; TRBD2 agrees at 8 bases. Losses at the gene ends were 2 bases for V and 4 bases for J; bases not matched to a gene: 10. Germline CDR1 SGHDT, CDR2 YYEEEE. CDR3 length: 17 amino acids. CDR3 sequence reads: CASSLSGGLSGTGELFF. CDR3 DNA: TGTGCCAGCAGCTTAAGCGGGGGACTCTCAGGCACCGGGGAGCTGTTTTTT.

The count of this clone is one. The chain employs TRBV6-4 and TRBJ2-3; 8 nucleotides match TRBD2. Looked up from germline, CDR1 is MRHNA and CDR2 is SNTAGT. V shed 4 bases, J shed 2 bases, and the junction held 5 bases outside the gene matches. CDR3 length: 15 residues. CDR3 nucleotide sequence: TGTGCCAGCAGTGGACTAGCGTATAACACAGATACGCAGTATTTT. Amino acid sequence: CASSGLAYNTDTQYF.

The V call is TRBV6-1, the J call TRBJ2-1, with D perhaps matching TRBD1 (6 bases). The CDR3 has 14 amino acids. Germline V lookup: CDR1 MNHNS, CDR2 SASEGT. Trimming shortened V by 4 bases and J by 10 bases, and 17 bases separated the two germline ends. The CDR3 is CASSARWAGDEQFF. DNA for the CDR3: TGTGCCAGCAGTGCCCGGTGGGCAGGGGACGAGCAGTTCTTC.

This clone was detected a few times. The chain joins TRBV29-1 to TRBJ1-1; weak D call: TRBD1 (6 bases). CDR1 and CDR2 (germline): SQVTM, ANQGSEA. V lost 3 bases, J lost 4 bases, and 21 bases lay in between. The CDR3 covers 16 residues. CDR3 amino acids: CSVDRGRGGSSTEAFF. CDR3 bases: TGCAGCGTTGATAGGGGTAGGGGGGGCAGCAGCACTGAAGCTTTCTTT.

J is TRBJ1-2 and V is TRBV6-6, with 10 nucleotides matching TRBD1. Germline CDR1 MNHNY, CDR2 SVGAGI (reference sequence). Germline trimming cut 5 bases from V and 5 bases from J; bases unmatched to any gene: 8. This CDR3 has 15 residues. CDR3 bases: TGTGCCAGCAGTACGGGGGACAGGGGTTGGTATGGCTACACCTTC. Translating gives CASSTGDRGWYGYTF.

In DNA, the CDR3 is TGTGCCAGCAGTGAACCGGGACAGGGGGAATACGAGCAGTACTTC. This gives the protein CASSEPGQGEYEQYF. The chain carries TRBV25-1 and TRBJ2-5, with 11 bases matching TRBD1. TRBJ2-7 matches the DNA end more closely, so the J call is doubtful. Germline loops: CDR1 MGHDK, CDR2 SYGVNS. The CDR3 extends over 15 amino acids.

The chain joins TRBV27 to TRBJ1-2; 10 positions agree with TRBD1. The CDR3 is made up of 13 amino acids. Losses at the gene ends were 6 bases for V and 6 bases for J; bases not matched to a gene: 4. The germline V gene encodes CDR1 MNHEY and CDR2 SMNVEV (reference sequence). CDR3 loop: CASSDRGRDGYTF. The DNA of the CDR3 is TGTGCCAGCAGCGACAGGGGGCGCGATGGCTACACCTTC.

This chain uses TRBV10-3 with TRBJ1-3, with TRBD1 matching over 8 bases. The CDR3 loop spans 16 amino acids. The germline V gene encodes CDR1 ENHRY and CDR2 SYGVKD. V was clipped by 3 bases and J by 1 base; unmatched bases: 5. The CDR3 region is CAISDYDRGSGNTIYF. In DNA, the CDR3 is TGTGCCATCAGTGATTACGACAGGGGATCTGGAAACACCATATATTTT.